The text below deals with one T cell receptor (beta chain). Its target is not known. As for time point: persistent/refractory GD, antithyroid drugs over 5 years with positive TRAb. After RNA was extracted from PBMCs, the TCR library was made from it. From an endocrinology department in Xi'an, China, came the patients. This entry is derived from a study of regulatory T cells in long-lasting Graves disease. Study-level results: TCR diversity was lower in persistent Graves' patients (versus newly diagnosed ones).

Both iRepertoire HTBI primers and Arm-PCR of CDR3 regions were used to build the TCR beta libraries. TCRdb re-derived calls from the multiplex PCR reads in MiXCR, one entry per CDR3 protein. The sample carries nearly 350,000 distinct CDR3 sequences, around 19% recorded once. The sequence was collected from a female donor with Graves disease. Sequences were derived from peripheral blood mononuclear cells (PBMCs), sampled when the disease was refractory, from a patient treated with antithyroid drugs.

The CDR3 spells CASSFRSRTTDTQYF. In DNA, the CDR3 is TGTGCCAGCAGCTTTCGGAGTAGGACCACAGATACGCAGTATTTT. This rearrangement joins TRBV6-1 to TRBJ2-3, with D hard to call. The CDR3 runs to 15 residues. Germline CDR1 and CDR2: MNHNS and SASEGT. The V gene lost 6 bases and the J gene lost 2 bases, with 15 bases spanning the gap.